This T cell receptor beta chain originates from a study of glioma-infiltrating T cells. Background on the study: Presurgical dexamethasone in glioma patients lasted six or fewer days.

This clonotype was observed many times. Antigen: not known. Study results and limitations: Above-expected tissue-blood divergence occurred in all gliomas, most in low-grade ones.

Deletions cut 0 bases from V and 1 base from J, with 7 bases between. There are 14 residues in the CDR3. The germline V gene encodes CDR1 MDHEN and CDR2 SYDVKM. Using RNA template, CDR3s of TCR alpha and beta were amplified with iRepertoire arm-PCR. One-step reverse transcription and amplification started from roughly 100-400 ng of tissue mRNA or PBMC total RNA. TCRdb recomputed calls from the multiplex PCR reads with MiXCR, one row per CDR3 protein. The data show approximately 400,000 distinct CDR3 sequences, with approximately 42% seen just once and approximately 12% held by the top ten. The chain employs TRBV28 and TRBJ2-7; D is unresolved. Source material: glioma tissue, nonneoplastic brain tissue, or PBMCs (not recorded which). The sequence was collected from a human donor with low-grade glioma or glioblastoma, undergoing nonglioma brain surgery, or in good health (not recorded which). Here the CDR3 reads CASSLWGRSYEQYF. The CDR3 region has the DNA TGTGCCAGCAGTTTATGGGGCAGGTCCTACGAGCAGTACTTC.